Below, 17 T cell receptor beta chains from the same sample are listed, as sequenced in a study of shared clonotypes between healthy human individuals. Assay used: immunoSEQ multiplex PCR; TCRdb lists only in-frame clones, some missing. The sample holds 2 million to 2.5 million clones, 85% to 95% seen once. The material sequenced was naive CD4+ T cells sorted from blood. Subset in this sample: CD45RA+ positively selected. These receptor sequences come from a man aged 18 to 29 in good health.

The genes are TRBV12-2 and TRBJ2-3; the D call of TRBD2 is as the table states it, not checked on the DNA. TRBV12-2 is termed a pseudogene. The CDR3 contains 12 residues. In DNA form, the CDR3 reads TGTGTGCTAGCGGGCTACACAGATACGCAGTATTTT. Translation gives CVLAGYTDTQYF.

The chain recombines TRBV6-5 with TRBJ1-5; D is perhaps TRBD1 (5 bases). CDR1 is MNHEY, CDR2 SVGAGI, per germline. Trimming left V 6 bases short and J 1 base short, with 13 bases between. The CDR3 spans 15 residues. The CDR3: CASRPRGISNQPQHF. CDR3 DNA sequence: TGTGCCAGCAGGCCCCGGGGGATCAGCAATCAGCCCCAGCATTTT.

This clone was counted a single time. The V call is TRBV7-9, the J call TRBJ2-1; 12 bases line up with TRBD2. CDR1 SEHNR and CDR2 FQNEAQ come from the germline V gene (reference sequence). Unmatched junction bases numbered 8, after V lost 5 bases and J lost 6 bases. The CDR3 runs 16 residues. CDR3 bases: TGTGCCAGCAGCCGCGTTAAGGGACTAGCGGGCAATGAGCAGTTCTTC. The encoded protein is CASSRVKGLAGNEQFF. Full variable domain (outside the CDR3, taken from reference TRBV7-9 and TRBJ2-1): DTGVSQNPRHKITKRGQNVTFRCDPISEHNRLYWYRQTLGQGPEFLTYFQNEAQLEKSRLLSDRFSAERPKGSFSTLEIQRTEQGDSAMYLCASSRVKGLAGNEQFFGPGTRLTVL.

The chain is built from TRBV10-1 and TRBJ1-1, with 7 bases lining up with TRBD1. The CDR3 spans 14 residues. V was pared by 6 bases and J by 4 bases, with 8 bases of the junction left unmatched. The germline CDR1 and CDR2 sequences are WNHNN and SYGVQD (reference sequence). CDR3: CASSEQGVSTEAFF. In DNA, the CDR3 is TGCGCCAGCAGCGAGCAGGGGGTGTCCACTGAAGCTTTCTTT.

The chain joins TRBV5-1 to TRBJ2-5; the D is unclear. Per germline, CDR1 SGHRS and CDR2 YFSETQ. V lost 4 bases, J lost 1 base, and 8 bases lay in between. The CDR3 extends over 13 amino acids. CDR3 nucleotide sequence: TGCGCCAGCAGCCCGGATGTCCAAGAGACCCAGTACTTC. Encoded protein: CASSPDVQETQYF.

This sequence joins TRBV6-1 and TRBJ1-2, with D maybe TRBD1 (5 bases). The CDR3 consists of 13 residues. CDR1 MNHNS and CDR2 SASEGT come from the germline V gene. Here the CDR3 reads CASEPTREYGYTF. Written as DNA, the CDR3 is TGTGCTTCAGAGCCCACCAGGGAGTATGGCTACACCTTC.

CDR3 loop: CASSLGRLGRNEQYF. The CDR3 nucleotides read TGTGCCAGCAGTTTGGGGCGACTGGGTCGCAACGAGCAGTACTTC. The chain combines TRBV28 with TRBJ2-7, with a tentative D call TRBD1 (5 bases). Germline V CDR1 and CDR2: MDHEN, SYDVKM. CDR3 length: 15 residues. The V gene lost 3 bases and the J gene lost 5 bases, with 17 bases spanning the gap.

J is TRBJ2-1 and V is TRBV5-1, with D possibly TRBD2 on 6 matching bases. The CDR3 totals 15 residues. The germline V gene encodes CDR1 SGHRS and CDR2 YFSETQ. Trimming removed 3 bases at V and 4 bases at J, with 14 bases between. DNA of the CDR3: TGCGCCAGCAGCTCTTTGGGACTGGAATACAATGAGCAGTTCTTC. Translation gives CASSSLGLEYNEQFF.

The V gene is TRBV7-8, the J gene TRBJ1-3; D uncertain. The CDR3 is 16 amino acids. Trimming shortened V by 10 bases and J by 2 bases, and 21 bases separated the two germline ends. The V gene's germline CDR1 is SGHVS and CDR2 FQNEAQ. The DNA of the CDR3 is TGTGCCACAAGGACCGTTGGATCAGATCCTGGAAACACCATATATTTT. Protein: CATRTVGSDPGNTIYF.

As concerns this clone: Other DNA sequences in the same sample also yield this CDR3. The gene calls are TRBV5-1 and TRBJ1-1; 7 bases align to TRBD1. This CDR3 comprises 13 residues. V lost 4 bases to trimming and J lost 5 bases; unmatched junction nucleotides: 5. Germline V gives CDR1 SGHRS, CDR2 YFSETQ. CDR3 DNA: TGCGCCAGCAGCCAGACAGGGAGAACTGAAGCTTTCTTT. Translating it yields CASSQTGRTEAFF.

The rearrangement uses TRBV30 and TRBJ1-1; 7 bases fit TRBD1. This CDR3 is 14 amino acids long. V shed 0 bases and J 1 base; nucleotides not matched to a gene: 2. The germline V gene encodes CDR1 GTSNPN and CDR2 SVGIG (reference sequence). CDR3 residues: CAWSVGTANTEAFF. The CDR3 DNA reads as TGTGCCTGGAGTGTTGGGACAGCGAACACTGAAGCTTTCTTT.

The rearrangement joins TRBV6-4 to TRBJ1-5; D call uncertain. The germline V gene has CDR1 MRHNA and CDR2 SNTAGT. Trimming removed 4 bases at V and 6 bases at J, with 10 bases between. The CDR3 contains 13 residues. The CDR3: CASSVSGGQPQHF. CDR3 nucleotides: TGTGCCAGCAGTGTTTCCGGAGGTCAGCCCCAGCATTTT.

In regard to this clone: Distinct nucleotide sequences in the sample also encode this CDR3. The chain employs TRBV18 and TRBJ2-5; no firm D call. Germline CDR1 KGHSH, CDR2 LQKENI. Trimming removed 3 bases at V and 5 bases at J, with 7 bases between. The CDR3 is made up of 12 amino acids. In DNA form, the CDR3 reads TGTGCCAGCTCACCTAGGGATGAGACCCAGTACTTC. Translation: CASSPRDETQYF.

About this clone: This same CDR3 is encoded by further DNA sequences in the sample. The chain joins TRBV30 to TRBJ1-3, with D tentatively TRBD1 (5 bases). Trimming pared 0 bases from V and 2 bases from J, leaving 11 bases between. The CDR3 totals 15 residues. Germline CDR1 reads GTSNPN; CDR2 reads SVGIG (reference sequence). The CDR3 spells CAWSVRRGPGNTIYF. CDR3 in DNA: TGTGCCTGGAGTGTAAGACGGGGCCCTGGAAACACCATATATTTT.

This clone came up once. The rearrangement joins TRBV5-6 to TRBJ1-6; TRBD1 aligns across 7 bases. The junction had 7 bases not matched to a gene; V was cut back by 1 base and J by 9 bases. This CDR3 contains 15 residues. CDR1 SGHDT and CDR2 YYEEEE come from the germline V gene. CDR3 loop: CASSLNEGASSPLHF. In DNA form, the CDR3 reads TGTGCCAGCAGCTTGAATGAGGGGGCGAGTTCACCCCTCCACTTT.

This clone was seen a single time. V gene TRBV27 combines with J gene TRBJ2-5; D not certain. V was cut by 3 bases and J by 5 bases, with 7 bases left in between. The germline CDR1 and CDR2 sequences are MNHEY and SMNVEV (reference sequence). The CDR3 runs 12 residues. The CDR3 region has the DNA TGTGCCAGCAGTTTGGTAGGGGAGACCCAGTACTTC. Its protein is CASSLVGETQYF.

The chain combines TRBV28 with TRBJ1-1, with no clear D. V shed 5 bases and J shed 7 bases, with 14 bases lying between them. The germline CDR1 and CDR2 sequences are MDHEN and SYDVKM. The CDR3 sequence is 13 residues long. The CDR3: CASSLRPTIEAFF. The CDR3 nucleotides are TGTGCCAGCAGTCTCCGTCCGACTATTGAAGCTTTCTTT.